The next 31 T cell receptor beta chains were all read from a single sample in a study of T-cell reconstitution after alpha-beta-depleted transplantation in children. A TCRbeta library incorporating unique molecular identifiers was prepared. TCRdb re-called the PCR reads through MiXCR, storing one row per CDR3 protein. Found here are around 210,000 distinct CDR3 sequences, approximately 6.9% of them singletons; the top ten hold approximately 5.7%. The specimen comprised PBMCs, sampled before TCRalphabeta/CD19-depleted stem cell transplant. The receptors were sampled from a boy aged 2 to 10 with acute lymphoblastic leukemia, due to receive a stem cell transplant.

This clonotype came up many times. This chain connects TRBV29-1 to TRBJ1-1; 8 bases line up with TRBD1. The CDR3 loop spans 12 amino acids. Germline V gene data show CDR1 as SQVTM and CDR2 as ANQGSEA. The V gene end was trimmed by 7 bases and the J gene end by 7 bases; junction bases not matched to a gene: 8. The CDR3 loop is CSAERTGHEAFF. In DNA, the CDR3 is TGCAGCGCCGAGAGGACAGGGCATGAAGCTTTCTTT.

This clonotype was recorded at least ten times. This rearrangement joins TRBV20-1 to TRBJ2-2; D remains unclear. The V and J ends lost 2 bases and 7 bases respectively, with 2 bases between them. This CDR3 is 10 amino acids long. The germline V gene has CDR1 DFQATT and CDR2 SNEGSKA (reference sequence). The CDR3 bases are TGCAGTGCTAGATTCGGGGAGCTGTTTTTT. Translating it yields CSARFGELFF.

The chain employs TRBV11-2 and TRBJ2-4, with D unclear. Per germline, CDR1 SGHAT and CDR2 FQNNGV. Trimming took 0 bases from V and 9 from J, leaving 15 bases between them. The CDR3 runs to 15 residues. The CDR3 DNA reads TGTGCCAGCAGCTTAGATTTGGCCGCGAGGCCCATTCAGTACTTC. It yields the protein CASSLDLAARPIQYF.

Ten or more counts support this clonotype. V and J are TRBV20-1 and TRBJ2-7; 8 nucleotides line up with TRBD2. CDR1 and CDR2 (germline): DFQATT, SNEGSKA (reference sequence). J was trimmed by 0 bases and V by 5 bases; bases with no gene match: 6. The CDR3 totals 14 residues. In DNA, the CDR3 is TGCAGTGCTCGGTGGCGGGGGGTCTCCTACGAGCAGTACTTC. Translating it yields CSARWRGVSYEQYF.

Many counts were recorded for this clonotype. The rearrangement links TRBV7-9 to TRBJ2-3; the D is unclear. The CDR3 spans 20 residues. CDR1 is SEHNR, CDR2 FQNEAQ, per germline (reference sequence). Trimming removed 6 bases at V and 0 bases at J, with 28 bases between. The CDR3: CASSLSAGTTRTTSTDTQYF. CDR3 DNA: TGTGCCAGCAGTCTGTCGGCAGGAACGACCAGGACGACGAGCACAGATACGCAGTATTTT.

This clonotype showed up many times. This sequence joins TRBV7-2 and TRBJ2-5; D unresolved. CDR1 and CDR2 from the germline V gene are SGHTA and FQGNSA. The CDR3 is 16 amino acids. Trimming shortened V by 3 bases and J by 8 bases, and 22 bases separated the two germline ends. In nucleotides, the CDR3 is TGTGCCAGCAGCTTCTCAAGTACAACAGCAAGAGAAACCCAGTACTTC. This translates into CASSFSSTTARETQYF. The whole variable domain, remainder taken from reference TRBV7-2 and TRBJ2-5, is GAGVSQSPSNKVTEKGKDVELRCDPISGHTALYWYRQSLGQGLEFLIYFQGNSAPDKSGLPSDRFSAERTGGSVSTLTIQRTQQEDSAVYLCASSFSSTTARETQYFGPGTRLLVL.

This clonotype has at least ten counts. The chain has TRBV6-1 and TRBJ2-4; D is unresolved. CDR3 length: 13 amino acids. With 3 bases removed from V and 3 bases from J, the gap between germline ends came to 6 bases. The germline gives CDR1 MNHNS, CDR2 SASEGT. This CDR3 reads CASSDNHKNIQYF. Written as DNA, the CDR3 is TGTGCCAGCAGTGACAACCACAAAAACATTCAGTACTTC.

This clonotype came up many times. This may arise from a read error, as a much more abundant clone is one base away. The chain has TRBV12-3 or TRBV12-4 and TRBJ2-1; no clear D. Between the trimmed V and J ends, which lost 4 bases and 11 bases, there was a span of 9 bases. The CDR3 is 11 residues long. The CDR3 here is CASSSQYQQFF. The CDR3 coding sequence is TGTGCCAGCAGTTCCCAATATCAGCAGTTCTTC.

This clonotype was recorded many times. The CDR3, as DNA: TGCGCCAGCAGCCAATACCGGGACAGGGGAAACATTCAGTACTTC. Protein product: CASSQYRDRGNIQYF. The J gene is TRBJ2-4, the V gene TRBV4-3; 10 bases map to TRBD1. Germline V lookup: CDR1 LGHNA, CDR2 YSLEER. With 2 bases clipped from V and 6 bases from J, the junction kept 4 bases outside the gene matches. The CDR3 has 15 residues.

This clonotype has only one observation. The chain recombines TRBV7-9 with TRBJ2-7; D might be TRBD2 (7 bases). Between the trimmed V and J ends, which lost 5 bases and 3 bases, there was a span of 17 bases. Germline CDR1 reads SEHNR; CDR2 reads FQNEAQ (reference sequence). This CDR3 is 15 amino acids long. The CDR3 DNA sequence: TGTGCCAGCAGCCCTAGGGGGGGGGAATTCTACGAGCAGTACTTC. It codes for CASSPRGGEFYEQYF.

This clonotype was seen only a few times. V is TRBV27 and J is TRBJ2-3; maybe TRBD1 (5 bases). This CDR3 is built from 15 residues. The germline V gene has CDR1 MNHEY and CDR2 SMNVEV (reference sequence). Between the trimmed V and J ends, which lost 0 bases and 6 bases, there was a span of 13 bases. The CDR3 DNA is TGTGCCAGCAGTTTATCCTCCAGGGAAGGGGATACGCAGTATTTT. Translation gives CASSLSSREGDTQYF.

The sample holds a few counts of this clonotype. CDR3 nucleotides: TGTGCCAGCAGTCAAGCTATGATTGCTAGCGGGTACTACCGACAAGAGACCCAGTACTTC. Translated, it gives CASSQAMIASGYYRQETQYF. V is TRBV11-1 and J is TRBJ2-5, with 8 bases matching TRBD2. V gave up 6 bases and J gave up 2 bases; unmatched junction bases: 23. Germline values: CDR1 SGHAT, CDR2 FQDESV (reference sequence). This CDR3 contains 20 residues.

In regard to this clonotype: Given a much more abundant clone one base away, this may be a read error. CDR3 amino acids: CARSLGIQETQYF. In nucleotides, the CDR3 is TGTGCCAGGAGTTTGGGGATCCAAGAGACCCAGTACTTC. The chain recombines TRBV5-3 with TRBJ2-5; D ambiguous. TRBV5-3 is identified as an open reading frame with a role that is uncertain. V was shortened by 8 bases and J by 1 base, with 12 bases between the two germline ends. CDR3 length equals 13 residues.

This clonotype was seen ten or more times. In nucleotides, the CDR3 is TGCAGTGCCGCCAACAGGGGAAGAAATCAGCCCCAGCATTTT. It specifies CSAANRGRNQPQHF. The V gene is TRBV20-1, the J gene TRBJ1-5, with 7 positions matching TRBD1. The length of the CDR3 is 14 residues. Germline V gives CDR1 DFQATT, CDR2 SNEGSKA (reference sequence). The trim removed 6 bases at V and 4 bases at J, leaving 9 bases unmatched.

This clonotype was counted many times. CDR3 nucleotide sequence: TGCAGCGCGTTAGCGGGGGCGGGAGGAGAGACCCAGTACTTC. Its protein is CSALAGAGGETQYF. The chain recombines TRBV29-1 with TRBJ2-5; 9 nucleotides agree with TRBD2. The CDR3 covers 14 residues. Germline assignment: CDR1 SQVTM and CDR2 ANQGSEA. The V segment lost 7 bases and the J segment 4 bases; nucleotides outside the gene matches: 10.

With respect to this clonotype: A much bigger clone sits one base away, suggesting this may be a read error. This rearrangement joins TRBV12-3 or TRBV12-4 to TRBJ2-3; D is unresolved. The CDR3 covers 12 residues. Trimming left V 10 bases short and J 3 bases short, with 11 bases between. The CDR3 spells CANGPMTDTQYF. CDR3 bases: TGTGCCAACGGACCGATGACAGATACGCAGTATTTT.

This clonotype was seen a handful of times. The V gene is TRBV13, the J gene TRBJ1-1; no clear D. This CDR3 region has 12 residues. Trimming stripped 9 bases from V and 7 bases from J, with 15 bases between. Germline V gives CDR1 PRHDT, CDR2 FYEKMQ (reference sequence). CDR3 nucleotides: TGTGCCAGTACCTCGGAAGACCGTGAAGCTTTCTTT. This gives the protein CASTSEDREAFF.

The chain has TRBV7-2 and TRBJ1-2, with D tentatively TRBD1 (6 bases). Deletions cut 7 bases from V and 7 bases from J, with 19 bases between. CDR1 SGHTA and CDR2 FQGNSA come from the germline V gene. The CDR3 sequence is 14 residues long. CDR3 region: CASTPGGGAGGYTF. CDR3 nucleotides: TGTGCCAGCACCCCTGGGGGCGGAGCGGGTGGCTACACCTTC.

The chain uses TRBV20-1 and TRBJ1-1; D not resolved. Trimming cost V 1 base and J 1 base, with 13 bases left between them. This CDR3 spans 15 amino acids. Germline V CDR1 and CDR2: DFQATT, SNEGSKA (reference sequence). DNA of the CDR3: TGCAGTGCTAGAGGCGTAGCGTGGGGGAACACTGAAGCTTTCTTT. It yields the protein CSARGVAWGNTEAFF.

Here the CDR3 reads CASGPDKGNQPQHF. The CDR3 DNA reads TGTGCTAGTGGTCCGGACAAGGGGAATCAGCCCCAGCATTTT. This chain connects TRBV12-5 to TRBJ1-5, with TRBD1 as a possible D gene (5 bases). This CDR3 region has 14 residues. The germline V gene has CDR1 LGHNT and CDR2 FRNRAP. V was shortened by 5 bases and J by 4 bases, with 12 bases between the two germline ends.

The rearrangement links TRBV7-3 to TRBJ2-1, with D possibly being TRBD2 (5 bases). V gave up 1 base and J gave up 7 bases, with 17 bases separating them. This CDR3 is built from 16 residues. Germline V CDR1 and CDR2: SGHTA, FQGTGA. CDR3 region: CASSLRLAETVNEQFF. The CDR3 coding sequence is TGTGCCAGCAGCTTAAGGCTAGCCGAGACCGTGAATGAGCAGTTCTTC.

This clonotype was observed at least ten times. V and J are TRBV10-3 and TRBJ2-1; D is possibly TRBD2 (6 bases). V gave up 11 bases and J gave up 8 bases, with 19 bases separating them. This CDR3 has 13 amino acids. Germline V lookup: CDR1 ENHRY, CDR2 SYGVKD. This CDR3 is CAVDRDSTDEQFF. The CDR3 DNA is TGTGCCGTAGACCGGGACTCTACCGATGAGCAGTTCTTC.

This clonotype was seen repeatedly, ten times or more. One end of the junction does not line up with germline, which may come from a read error. The chain joins TRBV7-8 to TRBJ2-5, with D possibly being TRBD2 (6 bases). The CDR3 totals 16 residues. Germline CDR1 reads SGHVS; CDR2 reads FQNEAQ. The CDR3 DNA follows: TGTTCCAGCAGCTTAGGCGGGCGGGGCAACCAAGAGACCCAGTACTTC. This gives the protein CSSSLGGRGNQETQYF.

The J gene is TRBJ2-2, the V gene TRBV28; the D gene is possibly TRBD2 (5 bases). In germline, CDR1 is MDHEN, CDR2 SYDVKM. V lost 2 bases, J lost 8 bases, and 9 bases lay in between. The CDR3 consists of 13 residues. The CDR3 is CASSLPGSGELFF. The CDR3 coding sequence is TGTGCCAGCAGTTTACCGGGATCGGGGGAGCTGTTTTTT.

This clonotype was seen at least ten times. This sequence joins TRBV7-9 and TRBJ2-1; 16 bases are a match to TRBD2. Germline trimming cut 5 bases from V and 7 bases from J; bases unmatched to any gene: 2. The CDR3 consists of 15 residues. CDR1 is SEHNR, CDR2 FQNEAQ, per germline (reference sequence). CDR3 sequence: CASSPGLAGGNEQFF. CDR3 nucleotide sequence: TGTGCCAGCAGCCCGGGACTAGCGGGGGGGAATGAGCAGTTCTTC.

In this sample, this clonotype turned up many times. The rearrangement uses TRBV12-3 or TRBV12-4 and TRBJ2-7, with D unresolved. Trimming pared 0 bases from V and 4 bases from J, leaving 4 bases between. The CDR3 consists of 12 residues. DNA of the CDR3: TGTGCCAGCAGTTTAGCAGATTACGAGCAGTACTTC. Translated: CASSLADYEQYF.

This clonotype was seen a few times. This rearrangement joins TRBV3-1 to TRBJ2-7; TRBD1 matches at 10 bases. V was pared by 2 bases and J by 7 bases, with 8 bases of the junction left unmatched. The CDR3 extends over 15 amino acids. Per the germline V gene, CDR1 is LGHDT and CDR2 is YNNKEL (reference sequence). CDR3 in DNA: TGTGCCAGCAGCCAACGAGGGGGACAGGGGAGGGAGCAGTACTTC. Its translation: CASSQRGGQGREQYF.

The chain has TRBV7-8 and TRBJ2-7; 8 nucleotides match TRBD1. The CDR3 has 15 amino acids. V shed 5 bases, J shed 5 bases, and the junction held 11 bases outside the gene matches. In germline, CDR1 is SGHVS, CDR2 FQNEAQ. CDR3: CASSPRRTGSNEQYF. The CDR3 DNA is TGTGCCAGCAGCCCTAGGCGGACAGGGTCCAACGAGCAGTACTTC. The variable domain in full, completed from reference TRBV7-8 and TRBJ2-7, reads GAGVSQSPRYKVAKRGQDVALRCDPISGHVSLFWYQQALGQGPEFLTYFQNEAQLDKSGLPSDRFFAERPEGSVSTLKIQRTQQEDSAVYLCASSPRRTGSNEQYFGPGTRLTVT.

This clonotype has ten or more counts. V is TRBV28 and J is TRBJ2-7; perhaps TRBD1 as D (5 bases). This CDR3 comprises 11 residues. Germline assignment: CDR1 MDHEN and CDR2 SYDVKM. V lost 6 bases, J lost 4 bases, and 7 bases lay in between. The CDR3 region has the DNA TGTGCCAGCAGCAGGGCGTACGAGCAGTACTTC. This codes for CASSRAYEQYF. The whole variable domain, remainder taken from reference TRBV28 and TRBJ2-7, is DVKVTQSSRYLVKRTGEKVFLECVQDMDHENMFWYRQDPGLGLRLIYFSYDVKMKEKGDIPEGYSVSREKKERFSLILESASTNQTSMYLCASSRAYEQYFGPGTRLTVT.

In its sample, this clonotype was seen many times. The rearrangement links TRBV7-9 to TRBJ2-1; 7 positions match TRBD2. J lost 7 bases, V lost 7 bases, and 13 bases had no gene match. Per germline, CDR1 SEHNR and CDR2 FQNEAQ (reference sequence). The CDR3 is made up of 15 amino acids. The DNA for the CDR3 is TGTGCCAGCATAGTCGTGGGCGGGAGTCTTAATGAGCAGTTCTTC. Protein: CASIVVGGSLNEQFF.

This clonotype was seen many times. No DNA is shown, since the ends of the CDR3 on it are uncertain; the CDR3 is the one TCRdb lists. The V call is TRBV29-1, the J call TRBJ2-7; the table names TRBD1, a call not compared with the DNA. Both ends counted, the CDR3 spans 14 residues. CDR1 is SQVTM and CDR2 is ANQGSEA in the germline V gene. The CDR3 reads CSVEDRRAGYEQYF.